The rows below give T cell receptor beta chains drawn from one sample of a study of T-cell memory formation after mild COVID-19. TCRdb re-analysed the 5' RACE reads in MiXCR, keeping a single row per CDR3 protein. The sample holds 30,000 to 45,000 distinct CDR3 sequences, roughly 11% seen once. Sequencing input: PBMCs or a T cell subset sorted from them (not recorded which). All receptors derive from a man aged 18-30 years who had mild COVID-19 (a few samples of this study predate the infection). Cell type and time point are not known. Each CDR3 is given with its conserved first and last residue. The order of the fields is clone size, CDR3 length, D gene, V gene, J gene, CDR3 DNA, CDR3 protein. The D gene is left open where the match is weak. Clone size is not always given. Where it is, it says once, few, many or a class for expanded clones.

many	15	.	TRBV4-3	TRBJ1-3	TGCGCCAGCAGCCAGGGCCCAGGGCCCGGAAACACCATATATTTT	CASSQGPGPGNTIYF
many	15	TRBD1	TRBV5-1	TRBJ2-2	TGCGCCAGCAGCCCTCGGACAGGGAACACCGGGGAGCTGTTTTTT	CASSPRTGNTGELFF
many	19	.	TRBV30	TRBJ2-3	TGTGCCTGGAGTCCCCGAGTGGCCTCTCGTCCCGCGCCCACAGATACGCAGTATTTT	CAWSPRVASRPAPTDTQYF
many	14	TRBD1	TRBV20-1	TRBJ2-4	TGCAGTGCCCTGGACAGGGTAGCCAAAAACATTCAGTACTTC	CSALDRVAKNIQYF
many	13	.	TRBV5-6	TRBJ2-5	TGTGCCAGCAGCTTGCGATTGGGAGAGACCCAGTACTTC	CASSLRLGETQYF
many	14	.	TRBV12-3/TRBV12-4	TRBJ1-4	TGTGCCAGCAGTTTCGGGCAGGGAAGCGAAAAACTGTTTTTT	CASSFGQGSEKLFF
many	16	TRBD1	TRBV4-1	TRBJ1-1	TGCGCCAGCAGCCAGGGTTTGAAGACAGGGGGCACTGAAGCTTTCTTT	CASSQGLKTGGTEAFF
many	13	.	TRBV4-2	TRBJ1-2	TGTGCCAGCACCACCCCTTCTAACTATGGCTACACCTTC	CASTTPSNYGYTF
many	15	TRBD1	TRBV6-2/TRBV6-3	TRBJ2-1	TGTGCCAGCAGTTCGGGACAGGCCCCTGACAATGAGCAGTTCTTC	CASSSGQAPDNEQFF
many	14	TRBD2	TRBV20-1	TRBJ2-3	TGCAGTGCTAGACCAGCGGGGTCGAGAGATACGCAGTATTTT	CSARPAGSRDTQYF
.	14	.	TRBV5-1	TRBJ2-1	TGCGCCAGCAGCTTGGCCTTAGGGGGGGATGAGCAGTTCTTC	CASSLALGGDEQFF
few	13	TRBD1	TRBV10-3	TRBJ1-1	TGTGCCATCAGCCTCACAGGGGGGACTGAAGCTTTCTTT	CAISLTGGTEAFF
many	18	.	TRBV7-6	TRBJ1-1	TGTGCCAGCAGCTTCCGTCCGGGACACCTGGTCCTGAACACTGAAGCTTTCTTT	CASSFRPGHLVLNTEAFF
many	18	.	TRBV10-3	TRBJ2-3	TGTGCCATCAGTGAGCTACCACTAGCCCACTCTAGCACAGATACGCAGTATTTT	CAISELPLAHSSTDTQYF
few	14	.	TRBV6-2/TRBV6-3	TRBJ1-5	TGTGCCAGCAGTTACATTGGATTTAATCAGCCCCAGCATTTT	CASSYIGFNQPQHF
few	12	.	TRBV20-1	TRBJ2-1	TGCACCGGCCGGGAGCCCAGCAATGAGCAGTTCTTC	CTGREPSNEQFF
many	15	TRBD2	TRBV24-1	TRBJ2-3	TGTGCCACCAGTGGGGGAGGGAGAGGGGCAGATACGCAGTATTTT	CATSGGGRGADTQYF